The present T cell receptor (beta chain) was sequenced within a study of graft-versus-host responses after intestinal transplantation. Regarding the study as a whole: Recipient marrow contained GvH clones, some of which appeared first in ileum or blood.

This clone appeared once. Its antigen is undetermined. Data came from immunoSEQ multiplex PCR; TCRdb stores just in-frame clones and leaves some out. This sample carries about 88,000 clones, around 93% of them seen once, and the ten largest clones take about 0.34%. Germline CDR1 is SNHLY and CDR2 is FYNNEI. Trimming cost V 4 bases and J 13 bases, with 14 bases left between them. The CDR3 contains 12 residues. This TCR was recovered from a human donor who was the organ donor for an intestinal transplant. The chain carries TRBV2 and TRBJ2-1; TRBD2 is a possible D gene (6 bases). The sample here was unstimulated CD4+ T cells sorted from spleen or lymph node cells, taken before transplant. DNA for the CDR3: TGTGCCAGCAGTGTGGAAGGGACTTTACAGTTCTTC. Translated: CASSVEGTLQFF.